One and the same sample provided the 9 T cell receptor beta chains below, sequenced in a study of blood T cell repertoires in COVID-19. The protocol was immunoSEQ multiplex PCR, while the TCRdb copy is restricted to in-frame clones and leaves out a portion. The sample has around 99,000 clones; roughly 83% are singletons. Sequencing was carried out using peripheral blood. Receptors originate from a woman in her sixties or seventies with acute or convalescent COVID-19.

The chain employs TRBV2 and TRBJ2-7, with 7 nucleotides matching TRBD2. CDR3 size: 12 residues. V lost 7 bases and J lost 7; bases outside the gene matches: 7. CDR1 and CDR2 (germline): SNHLY, FYNNEI. The CDR3 reads CASKLSGGEQYF. For the CDR3, the DNA is TGTGCCAGCAAACTCTCGGGAGGAGAGCAGTACTTC.

This clone turned up a few times. The chain has TRBV2 and TRBJ2-7; D possibly corresponds to TRBD1 (7 bases). Trimming took 10 bases from V and 7 from J, leaving 20 bases between them. The length of the CDR3 is 13 residues. CDR1 and CDR2 from the germline V gene are SNHLY and FYNNEI. For the CDR3, the DNA is TGTGCCACGGGGGACAGTCCTACGCTGGAGCAGTACTTC. Protein: CATGDSPTLEQYF.

The chain couples TRBV5-1 to TRBJ2-7, with a weak D call TRBD2 (5 bases). The CDR3 covers 14 residues. V was shortened by 4 bases and J by 0 bases, with 11 bases between the two germline ends. Germline V lookup: CDR1 SGHRS, CDR2 YFSETQ. The CDR3 loop is CASSLTGSSYEQYF. The CDR3 DNA reads TGCGCCAGCAGCCTGACTGGGAGCTCCTACGAGCAGTACTTC.

The chain uses TRBV2 and TRBJ2-2; the D is unclear. The germline V and J ends were trimmed by 8 bases and 6 bases, with 10 bases remaining between them. This CDR3 spans 12 amino acids. Germline CDR1 is SNHLY and CDR2 is FYNNEI. In DNA, the CDR3 is TGTGCCAGCTCCTTAGTGGCCGGGGAGCTGTTTTTT. It translates to CASSLVAGELFF.

This clone was seen just once. V gene TRBV30 combines with J gene TRBJ1-1; D unresolved. Germline V CDR1 and CDR2: GTSNPN, SVGIG (reference sequence). The CDR3 extends over 13 amino acids. The ends were cut back, 0 bases at V and 6 bases at J, with 11 bases in the middle. CDR3 in amino acids: CAWSVGGGAEAFF. The CDR3 nucleotides are TGTGCCTGGAGTGTGGGAGGCGGTGCTGAAGCTTTCTTT.

The V call is TRBV29-1, the J call TRBJ2-3; D possibly corresponds to TRBD2 (6 bases). The CDR3 has 13 amino acids. The germline CDR1 and CDR2 sequences are SQVTM and ANQGSEA. Trimming shortened V by 5 bases and J by 5 bases, and 14 bases separated the two germline ends. This CDR3 reads CSVSRGRGDTQYF. The CDR3 DNA follows: TGCAGCGTTAGTCGGGGGAGAGGAGATACGCAGTATTTT.

The rearrangement joins TRBV4-1 to TRBJ1-3, with 7 bases aligning to TRBD1. Per germline, CDR1 MGHRA and CDR2 YSYEKL. J was trimmed by 0 bases and V by 4 bases; bases with no gene match: 18. CDR3 length: 20 amino acids. This CDR3 is CASSLHGTARWDSSGNTIYF. For the CDR3, the DNA is TGCGCCAGCAGCCTTCACGGCACGGCACGGTGGGACAGCTCTGGAAACACCATATATTTT.

This clone has only one observation. The chain couples TRBV28 to TRBJ1-4, with 9 bases matching TRBD1. Germline V gives CDR1 MDHEN, CDR2 SYDVKM. There are 18 residues in the CDR3. Trimming cost V 2 bases and J 0 bases; bases outside gene matches: 7. In nucleotides, the CDR3 is TGTGCCAGCAGTTTAGCCGGGACAGGGTTGGCAACTAATGAAAAACTGTTTTTT. Its translation is CASSLAGTGLATNEKLFF.

The chain carries TRBV3-1 (or the pseudogene TRBV3-2) and TRBJ1-4; no clear D gene. V shed 1 base and J shed 6 bases, with 6 bases lying between them. The germline V gene encodes CDR1 LGHDT and CDR2 YNNKEL (reference sequence). This CDR3 region has 13 residues. The CDR3 loop reads CASSQAADEKLFF. The CDR3 coding sequence is TGTGCCAGCAGCCAAGCGGCGGATGAAAAACTGTTTTTT.